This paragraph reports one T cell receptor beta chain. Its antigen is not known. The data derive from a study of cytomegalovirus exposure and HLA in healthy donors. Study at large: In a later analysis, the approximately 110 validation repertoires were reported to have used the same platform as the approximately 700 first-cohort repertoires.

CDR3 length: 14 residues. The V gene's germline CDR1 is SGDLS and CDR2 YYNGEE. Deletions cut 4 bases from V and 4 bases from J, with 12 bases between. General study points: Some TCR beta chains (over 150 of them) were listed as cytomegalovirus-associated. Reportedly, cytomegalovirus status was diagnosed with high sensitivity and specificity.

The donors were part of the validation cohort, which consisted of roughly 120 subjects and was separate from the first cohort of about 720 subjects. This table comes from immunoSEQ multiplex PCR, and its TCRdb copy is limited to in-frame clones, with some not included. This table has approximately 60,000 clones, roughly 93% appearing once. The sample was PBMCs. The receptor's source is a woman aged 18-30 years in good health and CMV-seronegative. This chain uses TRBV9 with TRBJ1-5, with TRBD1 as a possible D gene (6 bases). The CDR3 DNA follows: TGTGCCAGCAGCCCAGGGGTCCCAAATCAGCCCCAGCATTTT. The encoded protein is CASSPGVPNQPQHF.